This T cell receptor beta chain was recorded in a study of shared clonotypes between healthy human individuals. Study in general: Per donor, CD8 memory used one plate, CD8 naive used two, CD4 memory used three and CD4 naive used three.

Naive CD8 cells lacked CD45RO and underwent positive selection for CCR7, leaving out terminally differentiated effector memory CD45RA+ cells. Those who donated were healthy HIV-negative adults, with no recent acute infections or vaccinations reported. This CDR3 has 15 amino acids. Germline-derived CDR1 and CDR2 are MGHDK and SYGVNS. V lost 1 base to trimming and J lost 6 bases; unmatched junction nucleotides: 6. Comments on this clone: Its antigen remains unidentified.

Sequencing used immunoSEQ multiplex PCR; TCRdb keeps in-frame clones, though not all of them. The repertoire holds around 2,000,000 clones, with about 92% as singletons. Findings and limits, study-wide: Relative to memory subsets, naive subsets generally showed larger estimated richness. What limited the represented genetic and exposure-history diversity was the small number of donors.

The sequence came from a man in his late teens or twenties in good health. Some clones in this sample may be carry-over from other donors' samples. This chain links TRBV25-1 with TRBJ2-7, with 10 bases lining up with TRBD1. Sequencing was done on a sample of naive CD8+ T cells from PBMCs. The CDR3 DNA is TGTGCCAGCAGTGAATGGGGACAGGGGCTGGGCGAGCAGTACTTC. Translated, it gives CASSEWGQGLGEQYF.